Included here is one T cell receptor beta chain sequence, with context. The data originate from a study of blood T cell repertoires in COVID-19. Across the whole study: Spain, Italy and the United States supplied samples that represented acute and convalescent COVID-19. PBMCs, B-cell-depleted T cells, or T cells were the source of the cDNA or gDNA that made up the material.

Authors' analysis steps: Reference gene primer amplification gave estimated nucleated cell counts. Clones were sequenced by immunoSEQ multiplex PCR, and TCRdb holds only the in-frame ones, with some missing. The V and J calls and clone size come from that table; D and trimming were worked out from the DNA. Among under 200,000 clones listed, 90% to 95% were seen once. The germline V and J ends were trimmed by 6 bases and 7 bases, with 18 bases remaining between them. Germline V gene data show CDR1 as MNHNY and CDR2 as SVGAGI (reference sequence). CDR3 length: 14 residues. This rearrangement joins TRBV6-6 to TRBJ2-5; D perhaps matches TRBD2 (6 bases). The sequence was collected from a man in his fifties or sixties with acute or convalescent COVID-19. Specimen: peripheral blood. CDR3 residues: CASSPGLPGGTQYF. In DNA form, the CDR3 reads TGTGCCAGCAGCCCGGGACTTCCCGGGGGGACCCAGTACTTC.